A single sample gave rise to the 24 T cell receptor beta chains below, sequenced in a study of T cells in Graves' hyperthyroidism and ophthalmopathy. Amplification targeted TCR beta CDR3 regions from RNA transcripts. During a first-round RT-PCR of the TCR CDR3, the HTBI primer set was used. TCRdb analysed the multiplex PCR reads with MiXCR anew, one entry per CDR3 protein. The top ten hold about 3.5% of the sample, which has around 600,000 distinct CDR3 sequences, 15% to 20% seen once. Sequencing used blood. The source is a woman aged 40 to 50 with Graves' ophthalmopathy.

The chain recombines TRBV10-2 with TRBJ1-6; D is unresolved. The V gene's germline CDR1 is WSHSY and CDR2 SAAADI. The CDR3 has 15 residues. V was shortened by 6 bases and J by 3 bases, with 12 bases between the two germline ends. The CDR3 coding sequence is TGCGCCAGCAGCTACGGACGTGACTATAATTCACCCCTCCACTTT. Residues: CASSYGRDYNSPLHF.

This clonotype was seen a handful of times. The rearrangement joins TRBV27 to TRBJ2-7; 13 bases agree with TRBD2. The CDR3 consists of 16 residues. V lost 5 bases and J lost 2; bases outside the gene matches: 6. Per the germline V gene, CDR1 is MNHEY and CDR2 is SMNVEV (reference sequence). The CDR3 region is CASSPILAGGPYEQYF. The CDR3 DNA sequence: TGTGCCAGCAGTCCCATACTAGCGGGAGGGCCCTACGAGCAGTACTTC.

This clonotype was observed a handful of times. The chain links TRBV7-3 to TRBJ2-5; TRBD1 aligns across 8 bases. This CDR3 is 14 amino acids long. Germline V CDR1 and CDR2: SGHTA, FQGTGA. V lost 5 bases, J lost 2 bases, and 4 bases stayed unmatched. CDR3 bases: TGTGCCAGCAGCAAGACAGGGGCGCAAGAGACCCAGTACTTC. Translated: CASSKTGAQETQYF. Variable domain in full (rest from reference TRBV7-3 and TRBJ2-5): GAGVSQTPSNKVTEKGKYVELRCDPISGHTALYWYRQSLGQGPEFLIYFQGTGAADDSGLPNDRFFAVRPEGSVSTLKIQRTERGDSAVYLCASSKTGAQETQYFGPGTRLLVL.

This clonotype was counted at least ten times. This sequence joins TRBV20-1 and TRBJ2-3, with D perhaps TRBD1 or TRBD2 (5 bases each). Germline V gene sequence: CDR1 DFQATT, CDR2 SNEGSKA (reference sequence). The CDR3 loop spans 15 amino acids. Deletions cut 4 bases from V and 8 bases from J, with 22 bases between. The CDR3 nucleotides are TGCAGTGCTACAAGACCGGGGACCGCCAAAGTTACGCAGTATTTT. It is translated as CSATRPGTAKVTQYF.

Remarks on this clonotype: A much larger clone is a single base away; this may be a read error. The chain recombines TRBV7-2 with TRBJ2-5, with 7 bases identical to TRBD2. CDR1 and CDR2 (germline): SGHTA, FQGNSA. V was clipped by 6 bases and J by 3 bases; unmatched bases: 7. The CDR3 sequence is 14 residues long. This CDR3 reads CASRGGGGKETQYF. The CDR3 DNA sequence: TGTGCCAGCAGGGGGGGGGGGGGAAAAGAGACCCAGTACTTC.

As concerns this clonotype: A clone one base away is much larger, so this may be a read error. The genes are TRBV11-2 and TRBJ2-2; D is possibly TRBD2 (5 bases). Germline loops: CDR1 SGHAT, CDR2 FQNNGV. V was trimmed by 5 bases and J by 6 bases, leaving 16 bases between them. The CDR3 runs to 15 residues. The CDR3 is CASSPPGLNAGELFF. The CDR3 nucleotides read TGTGCCAGCAGCCCCCCCGGACTTAACGCCGGGGAGCTGTTTTTT.

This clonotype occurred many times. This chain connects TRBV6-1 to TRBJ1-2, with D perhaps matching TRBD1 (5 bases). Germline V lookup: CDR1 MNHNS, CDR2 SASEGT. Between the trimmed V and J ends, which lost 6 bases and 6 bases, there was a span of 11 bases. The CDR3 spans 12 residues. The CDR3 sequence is CASRGPFDGYTF. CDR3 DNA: TGTGCCAGCAGGGGGCCATTCGATGGCTACACCTTC.

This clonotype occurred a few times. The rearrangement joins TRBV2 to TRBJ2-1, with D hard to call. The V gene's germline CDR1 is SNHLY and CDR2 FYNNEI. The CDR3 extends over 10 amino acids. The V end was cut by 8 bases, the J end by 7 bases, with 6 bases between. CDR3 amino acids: CASFRNEQFF. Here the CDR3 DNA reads TGTGCCAGCTTTAGGAATGAGCAGTTCTTC. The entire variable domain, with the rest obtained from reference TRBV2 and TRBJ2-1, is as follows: EPEVTQTPSHQVTQMGQEVILRCVPISNHLYFYWYRQILGQKVEFLVSFYNNEISEKSEIFDDQFSVERPDGSNFTLKIRSTKLEDSAMYFCASFRNEQFFGPGTRLTVL.

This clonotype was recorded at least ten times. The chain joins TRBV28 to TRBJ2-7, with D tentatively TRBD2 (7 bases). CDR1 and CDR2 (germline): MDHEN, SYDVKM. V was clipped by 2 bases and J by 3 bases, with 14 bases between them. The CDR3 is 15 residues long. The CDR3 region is CASSLKQGGNYEQYF. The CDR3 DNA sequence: TGTGCCAGCAGTTTAAAACAGGGAGGGAACTACGAGCAGTACTTC. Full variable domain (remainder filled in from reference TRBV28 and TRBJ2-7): DVKVTQSSRYLVKRTGEKVFLECVQDMDHENMFWYRQDPGLGLRLIYFSYDVKMKEKGDIPEGYSVSREKKERFSLILESASTNQTSMYLCASSLKQGGNYEQYFGPGTRLTVT.

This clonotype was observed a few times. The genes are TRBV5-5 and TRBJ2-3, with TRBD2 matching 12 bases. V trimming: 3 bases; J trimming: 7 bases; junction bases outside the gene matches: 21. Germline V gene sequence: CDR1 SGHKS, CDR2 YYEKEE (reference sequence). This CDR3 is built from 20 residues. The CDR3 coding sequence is TGTGCCAGCAGCTCCCGGACTAGCGGGATGGATACCCCCCGCCGCAATACGCAGTATTTT. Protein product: CASSSRTSGMDTPRRNTQYF.

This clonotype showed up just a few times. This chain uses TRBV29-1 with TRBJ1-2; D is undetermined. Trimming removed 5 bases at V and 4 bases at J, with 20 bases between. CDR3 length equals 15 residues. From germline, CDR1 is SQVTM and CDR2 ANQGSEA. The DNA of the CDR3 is TGCAGCGTTCATTTTGACACCCTCGATACCTATGGCTACACCTTC. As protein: CSVHFDTLDTYGYTF.

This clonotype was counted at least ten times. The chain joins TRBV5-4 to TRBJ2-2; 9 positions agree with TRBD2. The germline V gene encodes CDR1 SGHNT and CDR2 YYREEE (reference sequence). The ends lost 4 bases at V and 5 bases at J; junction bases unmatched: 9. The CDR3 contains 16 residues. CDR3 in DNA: TGTGCCAGCAGCATAGGGACTAGCCATAGGACCGGGGAGCTGTTTTTT. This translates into CASSIGTSHRTGELFF.

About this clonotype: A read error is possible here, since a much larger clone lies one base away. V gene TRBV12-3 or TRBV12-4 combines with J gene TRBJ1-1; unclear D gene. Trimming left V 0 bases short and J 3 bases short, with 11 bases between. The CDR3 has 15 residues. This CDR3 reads CASSLANAFYTEAFF. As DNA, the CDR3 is TGTGCCAGCAGTTTAGCGAACGCGTTTTACACTGAAGCTTTCTTT.

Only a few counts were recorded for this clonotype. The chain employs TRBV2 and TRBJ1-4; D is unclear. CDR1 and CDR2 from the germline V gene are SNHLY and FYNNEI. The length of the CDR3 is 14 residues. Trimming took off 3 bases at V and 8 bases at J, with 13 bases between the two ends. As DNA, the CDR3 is TGTGCCAGCAGTGATAGGGCCGCGATCGAAAAACTGTTTTTT. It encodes CASSDRAAIEKLFF.

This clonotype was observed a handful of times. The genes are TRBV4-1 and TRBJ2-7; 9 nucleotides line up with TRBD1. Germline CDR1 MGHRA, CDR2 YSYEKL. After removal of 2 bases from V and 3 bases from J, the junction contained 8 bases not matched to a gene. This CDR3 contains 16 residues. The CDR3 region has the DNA TGCGCCAGCAGCCAAACGGGACAGGGAATTGGCTACGAGCAGTACTTC. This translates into CASSQTGQGIGYEQYF.

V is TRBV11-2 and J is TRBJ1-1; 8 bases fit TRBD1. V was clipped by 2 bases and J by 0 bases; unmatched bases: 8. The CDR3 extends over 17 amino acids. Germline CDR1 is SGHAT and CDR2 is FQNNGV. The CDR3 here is CASSLMGGQAMNTEAFF. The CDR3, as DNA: TGTGCCAGCAGCTTAATGGGGGGACAGGCCATGAACACTGAAGCTTTCTTT.

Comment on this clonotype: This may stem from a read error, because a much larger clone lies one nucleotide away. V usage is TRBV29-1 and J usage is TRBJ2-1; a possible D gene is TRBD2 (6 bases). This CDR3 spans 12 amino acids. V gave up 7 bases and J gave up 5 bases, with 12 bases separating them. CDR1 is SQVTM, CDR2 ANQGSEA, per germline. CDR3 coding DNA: TGCAGCGCCCGACTAGAAGACAATGAGCAGTTCTTC. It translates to CSARLEDNEQFF.

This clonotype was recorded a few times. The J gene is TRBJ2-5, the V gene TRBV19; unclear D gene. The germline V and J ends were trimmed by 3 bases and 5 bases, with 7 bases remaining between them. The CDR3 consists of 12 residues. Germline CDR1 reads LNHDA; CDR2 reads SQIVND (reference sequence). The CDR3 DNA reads TGTGCCAGTAGTATCGACGGGGAGACCCAGTACTTC. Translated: CASSIDGETQYF.

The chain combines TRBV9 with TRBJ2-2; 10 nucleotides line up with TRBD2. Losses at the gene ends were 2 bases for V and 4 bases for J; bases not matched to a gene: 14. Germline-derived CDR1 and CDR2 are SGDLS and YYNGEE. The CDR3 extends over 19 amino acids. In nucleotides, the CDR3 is TGTGCCAGCAGCGTGGGGGGATTTAGCGGGAGGCGGTCCACCGGGGAGCTGTTTTTT. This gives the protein CASSVGGFSGRRSTGELFF.

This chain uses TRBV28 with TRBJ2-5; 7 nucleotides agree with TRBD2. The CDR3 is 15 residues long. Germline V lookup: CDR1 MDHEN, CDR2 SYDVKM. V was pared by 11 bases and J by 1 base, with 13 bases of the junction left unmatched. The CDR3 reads CAASMAGEGQETQYF. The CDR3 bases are TGTGCCGCCTCCATGGCGGGAGAGGGCCAAGAGACCCAGTACTTC.

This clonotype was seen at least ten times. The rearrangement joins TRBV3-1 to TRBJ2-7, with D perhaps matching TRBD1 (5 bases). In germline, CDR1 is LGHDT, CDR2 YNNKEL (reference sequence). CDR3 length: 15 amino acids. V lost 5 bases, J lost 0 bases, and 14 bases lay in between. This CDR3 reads CASSNPARDSYEQYF. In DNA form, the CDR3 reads TGTGCCAGCAGCAACCCGGCCAGGGACTCCTACGAGCAGTACTTC.

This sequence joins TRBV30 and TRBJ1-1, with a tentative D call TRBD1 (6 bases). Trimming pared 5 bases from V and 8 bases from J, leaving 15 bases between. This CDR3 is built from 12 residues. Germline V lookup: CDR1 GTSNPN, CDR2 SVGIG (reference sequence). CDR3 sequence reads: CAWEGGLREAFF. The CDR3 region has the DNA TGTGCCTGGGAGGGGGGTCTTCGGGAAGCTTTCTTT.

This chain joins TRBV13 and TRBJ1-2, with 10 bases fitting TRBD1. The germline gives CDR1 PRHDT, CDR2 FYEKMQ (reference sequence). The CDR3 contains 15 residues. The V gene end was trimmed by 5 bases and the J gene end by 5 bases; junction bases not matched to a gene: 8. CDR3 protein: CASSPFGTGDYGYTF. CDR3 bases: TGTGCCAGCAGCCCGTTTGGGACAGGGGATTATGGCTACACCTTC. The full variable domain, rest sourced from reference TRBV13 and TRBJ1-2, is AAGVIQSPRHLIKEKRETATLKCYPIPRHDTVYWYQQGPGQDPQFLISFYEKMQSDKGSIPDRFSAQQFSDYHSELNMSSLELGDSALYFCASSPFGTGDYGYTFGSGTRLTVV.

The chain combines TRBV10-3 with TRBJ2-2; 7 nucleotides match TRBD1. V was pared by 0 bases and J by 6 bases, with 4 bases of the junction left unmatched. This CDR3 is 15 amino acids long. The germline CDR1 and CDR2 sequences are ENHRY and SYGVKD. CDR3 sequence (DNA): TGTGCCATCAGTGAGTCGAGACAGGGTGCCGGGGAGCTGTTTTTT. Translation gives CAISESRQGAGELFF.